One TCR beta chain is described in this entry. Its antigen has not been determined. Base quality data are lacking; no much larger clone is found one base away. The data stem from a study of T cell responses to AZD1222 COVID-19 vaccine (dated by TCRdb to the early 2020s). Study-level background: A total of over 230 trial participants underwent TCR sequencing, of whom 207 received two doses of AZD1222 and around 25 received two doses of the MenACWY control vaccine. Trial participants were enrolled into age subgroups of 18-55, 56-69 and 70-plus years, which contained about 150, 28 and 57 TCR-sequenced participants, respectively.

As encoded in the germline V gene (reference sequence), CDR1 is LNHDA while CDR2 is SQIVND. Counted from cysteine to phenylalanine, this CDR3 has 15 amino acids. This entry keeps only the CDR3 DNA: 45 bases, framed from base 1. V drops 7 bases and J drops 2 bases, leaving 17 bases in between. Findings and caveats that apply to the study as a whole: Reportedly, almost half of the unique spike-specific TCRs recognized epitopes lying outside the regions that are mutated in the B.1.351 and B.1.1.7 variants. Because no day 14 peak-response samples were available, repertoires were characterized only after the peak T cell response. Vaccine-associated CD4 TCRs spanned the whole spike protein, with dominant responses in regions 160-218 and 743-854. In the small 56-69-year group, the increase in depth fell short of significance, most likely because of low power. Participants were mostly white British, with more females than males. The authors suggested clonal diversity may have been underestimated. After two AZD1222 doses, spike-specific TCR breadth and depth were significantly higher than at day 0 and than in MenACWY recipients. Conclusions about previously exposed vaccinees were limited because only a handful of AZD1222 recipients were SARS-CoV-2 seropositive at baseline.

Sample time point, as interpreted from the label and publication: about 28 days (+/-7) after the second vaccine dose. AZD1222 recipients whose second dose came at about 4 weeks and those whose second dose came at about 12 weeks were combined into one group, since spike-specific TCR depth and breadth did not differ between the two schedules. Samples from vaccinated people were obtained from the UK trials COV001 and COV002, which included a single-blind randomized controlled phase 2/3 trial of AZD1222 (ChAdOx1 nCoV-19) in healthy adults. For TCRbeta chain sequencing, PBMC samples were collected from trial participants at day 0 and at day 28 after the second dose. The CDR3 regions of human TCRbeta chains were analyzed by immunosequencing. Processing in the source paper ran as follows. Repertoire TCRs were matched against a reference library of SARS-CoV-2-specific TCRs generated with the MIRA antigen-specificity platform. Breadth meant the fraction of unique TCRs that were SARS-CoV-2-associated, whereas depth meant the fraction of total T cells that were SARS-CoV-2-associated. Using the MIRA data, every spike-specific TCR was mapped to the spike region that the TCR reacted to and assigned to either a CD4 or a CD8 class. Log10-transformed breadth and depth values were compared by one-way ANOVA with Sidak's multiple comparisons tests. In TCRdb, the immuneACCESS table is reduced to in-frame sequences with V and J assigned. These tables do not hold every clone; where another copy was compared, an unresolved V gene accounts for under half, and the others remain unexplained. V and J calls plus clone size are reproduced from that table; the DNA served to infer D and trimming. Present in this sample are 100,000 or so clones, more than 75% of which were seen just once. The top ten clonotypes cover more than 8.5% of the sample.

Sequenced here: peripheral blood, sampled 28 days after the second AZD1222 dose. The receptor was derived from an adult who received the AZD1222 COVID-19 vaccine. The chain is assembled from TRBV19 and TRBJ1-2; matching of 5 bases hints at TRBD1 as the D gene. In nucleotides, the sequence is TGTGCCAGTACCCTTATCGGCGCAGGGAACTATGGCTACACCTTC. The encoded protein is CASTLIGAGNYGYTF.